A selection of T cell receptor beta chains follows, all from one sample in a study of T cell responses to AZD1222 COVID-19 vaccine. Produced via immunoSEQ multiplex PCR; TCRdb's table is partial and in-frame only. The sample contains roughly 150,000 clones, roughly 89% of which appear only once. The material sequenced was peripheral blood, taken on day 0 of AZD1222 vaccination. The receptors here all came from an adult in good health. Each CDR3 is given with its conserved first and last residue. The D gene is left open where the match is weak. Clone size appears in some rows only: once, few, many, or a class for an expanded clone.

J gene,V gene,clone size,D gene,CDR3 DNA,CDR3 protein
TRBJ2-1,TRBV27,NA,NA,TGTGCCAGCAGCAGCTTGGGATCGTCCTACAATGAGCAGTTCTTC,CASSSLGSSYNEQFF
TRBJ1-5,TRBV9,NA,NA,TGTGCCAGCAGCGTAGGGGGTATAAGCAATCAGCCCCAGCATTTT,CASSVGGISNQPQHF
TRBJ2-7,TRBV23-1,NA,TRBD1,TGCGCCAGCACTAGACAGGGGGCTCTACGTCGCTCCTACGAGCAGTACTTC,CASTRQGALRRSYEQYF
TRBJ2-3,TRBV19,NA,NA,TGTGCCAGTAGAAGTTACCTGGGAACAGATACGCAGTATTTT,CASRSYLGTDTQYF
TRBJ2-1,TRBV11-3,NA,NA,TGTGCCAGCAGCTTAGGGGGTGGGAATGAGCAGTTCTTC,CASSLGGGNEQFF
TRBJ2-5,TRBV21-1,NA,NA,TGTGCCAGCAGCAAAGTCGAGGGGACAGGGAAAAAGACCCAGTACTTC,CASSKVEGTGKKTQYF
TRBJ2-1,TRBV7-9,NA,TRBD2,TGTGCCAGCAGCCCCAAGGATCTAGCGGGAGGGAACAATGAGCAGTTCTTC,CASSPKDLAGGNNEQFF
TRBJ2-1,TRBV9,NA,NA,TGTGCCAGCAGCGCCCGCGGAGAACCCTACAATGAGCAGTTCTTC,CASSARGEPYNEQFF
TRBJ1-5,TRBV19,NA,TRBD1,TGTGCCAGTAGTATAAAGACAGGGGGCTTGGGACAGCCCCAGCATTTT,CASSIKTGGLGQPQHF
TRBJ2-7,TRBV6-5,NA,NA,TGTGCCAGCAGTTCCCCTGCCGCCGGGGGCTACGAGCAGTACTTC,CASSSPAAGGYEQYF
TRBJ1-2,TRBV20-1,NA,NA,TGCAGTGCTCCTGGGAATAGTGGCTACACCTTC,CSAPGNSGYTF
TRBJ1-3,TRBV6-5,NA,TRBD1,TGTGCCAGCAGTAGGACAGGGGGCGTTGGAAACACCATATATTTT,CASSRTGGVGNTIYF
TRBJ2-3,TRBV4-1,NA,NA,TGCGCCAGCAGCCGTCAGATGGGGAGTCCTAGCACAGATACGCAGTATTTT,CASSRQMGSPSTDTQYF
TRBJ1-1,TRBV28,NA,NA,TGTGCCAGCAGTTTAAGGAGCGCCGGGTCCACTGAAGCTTTCTTT,CASSLRSAGSTEAFF
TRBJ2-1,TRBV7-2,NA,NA,TGTGCCAGCAGCTTAGTTCCATTCCCGGGTGAGCAGTTCTTC,CASSLVPFPGEQFF
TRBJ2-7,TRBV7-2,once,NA,TGTGCCAGCAGTTACCAACCGGGACCATTCTACGAGCAGTACTTC,CASSYQPGPFYEQYF
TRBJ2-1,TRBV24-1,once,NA,TGTGCCACCAGTGATTCCCATCGACGGATAAACTCCTACAATGAGCAGTTCTTC,CATSDSHRRINSYNEQFF
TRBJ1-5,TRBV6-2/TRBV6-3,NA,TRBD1,TGTGCCAGCAGTTACGTAGGGGGCCTGAGTCAGCCCCAGCATTTT,CASSYVGGLSQPQHF
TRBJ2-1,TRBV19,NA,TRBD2,TGTGCCAGTTCAAGCGGGAGCTCCTACAATGAGCAGTTCTTC,CASSSGSSYNEQFF
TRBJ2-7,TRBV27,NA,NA,TGTGCCAGCAGTTTACCTCAACAGGGCAGGTCGGCGTATGAGCAGTACTTC,CASSLPQQGRSAYEQYF
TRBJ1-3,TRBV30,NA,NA,TGTGCCTGGAGTGTCGACAGCTCTGGAAACACCATATATTTT,CAWSVDSSGNTIYF
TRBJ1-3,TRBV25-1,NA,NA,TGTGCCAGCAGTGAATTGAGCGAGAGCTCTGGAAACACCATATATTTT,CASSELSESSGNTIYF
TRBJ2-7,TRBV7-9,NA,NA,TGTGCCAGCAGCTTTCAAGGGCTTCGGGAGCAGTACTTC,CASSFQGLREQYF
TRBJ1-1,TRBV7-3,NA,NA,TGTGCCAGCAGCATAACGGGACATAGGACAAAGGAAGCTTTCTTT,CASSITGHRTKEAFF